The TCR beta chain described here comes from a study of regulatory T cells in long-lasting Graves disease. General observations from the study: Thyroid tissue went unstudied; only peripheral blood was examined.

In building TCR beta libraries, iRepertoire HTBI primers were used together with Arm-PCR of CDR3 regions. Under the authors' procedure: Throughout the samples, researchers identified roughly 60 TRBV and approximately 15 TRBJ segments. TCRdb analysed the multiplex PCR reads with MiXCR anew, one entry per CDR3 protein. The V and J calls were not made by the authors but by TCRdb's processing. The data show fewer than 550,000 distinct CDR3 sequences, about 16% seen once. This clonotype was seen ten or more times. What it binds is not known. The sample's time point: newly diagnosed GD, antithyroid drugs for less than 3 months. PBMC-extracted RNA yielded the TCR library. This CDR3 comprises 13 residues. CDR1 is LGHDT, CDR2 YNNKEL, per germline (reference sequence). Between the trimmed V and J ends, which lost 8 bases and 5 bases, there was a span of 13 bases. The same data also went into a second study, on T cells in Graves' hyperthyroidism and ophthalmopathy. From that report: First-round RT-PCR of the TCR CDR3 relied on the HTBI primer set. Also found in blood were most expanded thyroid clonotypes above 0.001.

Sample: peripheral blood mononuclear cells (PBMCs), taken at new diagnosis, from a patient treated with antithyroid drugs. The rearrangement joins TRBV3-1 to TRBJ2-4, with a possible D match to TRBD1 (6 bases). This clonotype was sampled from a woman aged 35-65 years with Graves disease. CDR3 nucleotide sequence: TGTGCCAGCTCCCGAGAGGGGGAAAACATTCAGTACTTC. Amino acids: CASSREGENIQYF.